The present T cell receptor beta chain was sequenced within a study of identical twins. V lost 0 bases to trimming and J lost 0 bases; unmatched junction nucleotides: 9. The CDR3 length is 18 residues. Germline V gene lookup returns CDR1 ENHRY and CDR2 SYGVKD. In TCRdb, the 5' RACE reads were re-called with MiXCR into one record per CDR3 protein. The profile shows 650,000 to 750,000 distinct CDR3 sequences, 21% of them singletons. The sample also formed part of further work on T cells expressing NK-cell markers. In that study: Also leading the CD3+CD56-NKG2C+ fraction in several donors were these clonotypes.

V usage is TRBV10-3 and J usage is TRBJ2-7; 9 nucleotides match TRBD2. The sample consisted of PBMCs. This clonotype was obtained from a woman under 30 in good health. The CDR3 loop reads CAISESLAGKSSSYEQYF. DNA of the CDR3: TGTGCCATCAGTGAGTCTCTAGCGGGAAAATCTAGCTCCTACGAGCAGTACTTC.